This TCR beta chain comes out of a study of blood T cell repertoires in COVID-19. Study-wide context: Spain, Italy and the United States supplied samples that represented acute and convalescent COVID-19.

In Seattle, patients joined the study during active infection and were tracked longitudinally. Sequencing was performed with immunoSEQ multiplex PCR; in TCRdb, only in-frame clones are kept and a portion is missing. The sample consists of 200,000 to 300,000 clones, 80% to 95% of them appearing once. Looked up from germline, CDR1 is LGHNA and CDR2 is YNFKEQ. V was clipped by 0 bases and J by 3 bases; unmatched bases: 7. The CDR3 is 16 residues long. V usage is TRBV4-2 and J usage is TRBJ1-2; 7 nucleotides align to TRBD1. Sequencing input: peripheral blood. This TCR was recovered from a person aged 18-30 years with COVID-19, enrolled during active disease. CDR3 in DNA: TGTGCCAGCAGCCAAGAGCAAGGGGGCGCTTACTATGGCTACACCTTC. Protein sequence: CASSQEQGGAYYGYTF.